This is a list of T cell receptor beta chains from one sample in a study of CD8+ T cells in alopecia areata. Data came from immunoSEQ multiplex PCR; TCRdb stores just in-frame clones and leaves some out. The sample lists approximately 120,000 clones, approximately 60% seen once, with 4.5% to 6% in the top ten. Specimen: CD4+ T cells sorted from blood, collected at week 4, from a patient treated with tofacitinib. Receptor source: a human donor with alopecia areata. Both conserved end residues are part of each CDR3. The D gene is left open where the match is weak. The size field is filled for only some rows; it gives once, few, many or a size class.

J: TRBJ2-2
D: -
V: TRBV4-1
size: -
CDR3: CASSQFGVPPDTGELFF
DNA: TGCGCCAGCAGCCAATTCGGCGTCCCTCCGGACACCGGGGAGCTGTTTTTT

J: TRBJ1-4
D: -
V: TRBV5-1
size: few
CDR3: CASSLSATNEKLFF
DNA: TGCGCCAGCAGCCTCTCTGCAACTAATGAAAAACTGTTTTTT

J: TRBJ1-5
D: TRBD1
V: TRBV30
size: -
CDR3: CACTGGGGQPQHF
DNA: TGTGCCTGCACAGGGGGCGGAGGGCAGCCCCAGCATTTT

J: TRBJ2-3
D: -
V: TRBV19
size: -
CDR3: CASSPSGTSTDTQYF
DNA: TGTGCCAGTAGTCCCTCCGGGACTAGCACAGATACGCAGTATTTT

J: TRBJ1-2
D: -
V: TRBV7-9
size: -
CDR3: CASSLVGLGGGRRHGGYTF
DNA: TGTGCCAGCAGCTTAGTCGGTCTCGGCGGCGGGAGGCGTCATGGTGGCTACACCTTC

J: TRBJ2-3
D: TRBD2
V: TRBV2
size: -
CDR3: CASSPSGGYTDTQYF
DNA: TGTGCCAGCAGCCCTAGCGGGGGATACACAGATACGCAGTATTTT

J: TRBJ2-3
D: -
V: TRBV10-3
size: -
CDR3: CAIGGTSDTQYF
DNA: TGTGCCATCGGGGGGACTTCGGATACGCAGTATTTT

J: TRBJ1-4
D: -
V: TRBV15
size: -
CDR3: CATSSPRGGRWEKLFF
DNA: TGTGCCACCAGCAGTCCTAGGGGGGGCCGTTGGGAAAAACTGTTTTTT

J: TRBJ1-2
D: -
V: TRBV2
size: -
CDR3: CASSENRNYGYTF
DNA: TGTGCCAGCAGTGAAAACAGGAACTATGGCTACACCTTC

J: TRBJ1-2
D: -
V: TRBV5-1
size: -
CDR3: CASSPDGRSGYTF
DNA: TGCGCCAGCAGTCCGGACGGCCGGAGTGGCTACACCTTC

J: TRBJ1-1
D: -
V: TRBV29-1
size: -
CDR3: CSVDSGENTEAFF
DNA: TGCAGCGTTGATTCAGGGGAGAACACTGAAGCTTTCTTT

J: TRBJ1-1
D: -
V: TRBV5-4
size: -
CDR3: CASSLPTRPTEAFF
DNA: TGTGCCAGCAGCTTGCCGACTCGTCCAACTGAAGCTTTCTTT

J: TRBJ2-7
D: TRBD2
V: TRBV4-3
size: few
CDR3: CASSQELAGRSAYEQYF
DNA: TGCGCCAGCAGCCAAGAACTAGCGGGCCGATCAGCCTACGAGCAGTACTTC

J: TRBJ2-1
D: TRBD2
V: TRBV29-1
size: -
CDR3: CSVGASGSINEQFF
DNA: TGCAGCGTTGGGGCTAGCGGGAGCATCAATGAGCAGTTCTTC

J: TRBJ1-1
D: -
V: TRBV9
size: -
CDR3: CASSVVGGGPTEAFF
DNA: TGTGCCAGCAGCGTGGTGGGTGGGGGGCCCACTGAAGCTTTCTTT

J: TRBJ1-2
D: -
V: TRBV7-2
size: -
CDR3: CASSLGNYGYTF
DNA: TGTGCCAGCAGCTTAGGGAACTATGGCTACACCTTC

J: TRBJ2-5
D: -
V: TRBV30
size: once
CDR3: CAWSVSETQYF
DNA: TGTGCCTGGAGTGTATCTGAAACCCAGTACTTC

J: TRBJ1-2
D: -
V: TRBV5-5
size: -
CDR3: CASSLRVLYGYTF
DNA: TGTGCCAGCAGCTTAAGGGTCCTCTATGGCTACACCTTC

J: TRBJ2-7
D: TRBD1
V: TRBV6-5
size: few
CDR3: CASSKQGARNEQYF
DNA: TGTGCCAGCAGTAAACAGGGGGCTCGGAACGAGCAGTACTTC

J: TRBJ1-2
D: TRBD1
V: TRBV2
size: -
CDR3: CASTGTGGTYGYTF
DNA: TGTGCCAGCACCGGGACAGGGGGCACCTATGGCTACACCTTC

J: TRBJ2-2
D: TRBD1
V: TRBV7-9
size: few
CDR3: CASSSPPGTGGYTGELFF
DNA: TGTGCCAGCAGCTCACCCCCCGGGACAGGGGGCTACACCGGGGAGCTGTTTTTT

J: TRBJ1-6
D: -
V: TRBV27
size: -
CDR3: CASSQGTGAYSPLHF
DNA: TGTGCCAGCAGTCAAGGCACCGGGGCCTATTCACCCCTCCACTTT

J: TRBJ1-5
D: TRBD1
V: TRBV29-1
size: -
CDR3: CSVGTGGSNQPQHF
DNA: TGCAGCGTTGGGACAGGGGGGAGCAATCAGCCCCAGCATTTT

J: TRBJ2-5
D: TRBD2
V: TRBV2
size: -
CDR3: CASVRGLAGSYAEETQYF
DNA: TGTGCCAGCGTGCGCGGGCTAGCGGGGTCTTATGCGGAAGAGACCCAGTACTTC

J: TRBJ2-5
D: TRBD2
V: TRBV5-6
size: few
CDR3: CASSFSGSSETQYF
DNA: TGTGCCAGCAGCTTCAGCGGGAGTTCGGAGACCCAGTACTTC

J: TRBJ2-4
D: -
V: TRBV6-1
size: -
CDR3: CASSVFSQGTGKNIQYF
DNA: TGTGCCAGCAGTGTCTTCTCGCAGGGGACGGGCAAAAACATTCAGTACTTC

J: TRBJ2-1
D: TRBD1
V: TRBV28
size: -
CDR3: CASTFLGDRQNEQFF
DNA: TGTGCCAGCACCTTCTTGGGGGACAGGCAGAATGAGCAGTTCTTC

J: TRBJ1-4
D: TRBD1
V: TRBV4-1
size: -
CDR3: CASSKVTGGNEKLFF
DNA: TGCGCCAGCAGCAAAGTCACAGGGGGAAATGAAAAACTGTTTTTT

J: TRBJ1-6
D: TRBD1
V: TRBV5-1
size: -
CDR3: CASSLGTENSPLHF
DNA: TGCGCCAGCAGCTTAGGGACAGAGAATTCACCCCTCCACTTT

J: TRBJ1-2
D: -
V: TRBV30
size: -
CDR3: CAWSRGANYGYTF
DNA: TGTGCCTGGAGTAGAGGGGCTAACTATGGCTACACCTTC

J: TRBJ2-5
D: -
V: TRBV18
size: -
CDR3: CASSPLPWDVQETQYF
DNA: TGTGCCAGCTCACCACTGCCCTGGGACGTCCAAGAGACCCAGTACTTC

J: TRBJ2-3
D: -
V: TRBV13
size: -
CDR3: CASSLVRALTDTQYF
DNA: TGTGCCAGCAGCTTAGTTCGCGCACTCACAGATACGCAGTATTTT

J: TRBJ2-5
D: -
V: TRBV14
size: -
CDR3: CASSHRVRQETQYF
DNA: TGTGCCAGCAGCCACAGGGTCCGCCAAGAGACCCAGTACTTC

J: TRBJ1-4
D: -
V: TRBV28
size: -
CDR3: CASSGWGNNEKLFF
DNA: TGTGCCAGCAGCGGATGGGGAAATAATGAAAAACTGTTTTTT

J: TRBJ1-1
D: -
V: TRBV7-2
size: -
CDR3: CASSLDPAGHTEAFF
DNA: TGTGCCAGCAGCTTAGATCCGGCAGGGCACACTGAAGCTTTCTTT

J: TRBJ2-1
D: -
V: TRBV29-1
size: -
CDR3: CSAAWGEQFF
DNA: TGCAGCGCGGCCTGGGGGGAGCAGTTCTTC

J: TRBJ2-5
D: -
V: TRBV5-1
size: -
CDR3: CASSTGSEETQYF
DNA: TGCGCCAGCAGCACAGGATCAGAAGAGACCCAGTACTTC

J: TRBJ2-5
D: -
V: TRBV5-1
size: once
CDR3: CASSPSETGRGETQYF
DNA: TGCGCCAGCAGCCCCTCGGAGACAGGGAGGGGAGAGACCCAGTACTTC

J: TRBJ1-1
D: -
V: TRBV28
size: -
CDR3: CASSFPGRGEAFF
DNA: TGTGCCAGCAGTTTCCCCGGACGGGGTGAAGCTTTCTTT

J: TRBJ2-3
D: -
V: TRBV29-1
size: -
CDR3: CSVVPGSPDTQYF
DNA: TGCAGCGTTGTCCCCGGGTCCCCAGATACGCAGTATTTT

J: TRBJ1-1
D: -
V: TRBV29-1
size: -
CDR3: CSVDPSNTEAFF
DNA: TGCAGCGTTGATCCTTCCAACACTGAAGCTTTCTTT

J: TRBJ2-1
D: TRBD1
V: TRBV30
size: -
CDR3: CAWSRGQASNEQFF
DNA: TGTGCCTGGAGTCGGGGACAGGCGTCCAATGAGCAGTTCTTC

J: TRBJ1-2
D: TRBD1
V: TRBV19
size: -
CDR3: CASSIRQGAQTF
DNA: TGTGCCAGTAGTATCCGGCAGGGGGCCCAAACCTTC

J: TRBJ1-1
D: -
V: TRBV7-9
size: -
CDR3: CASSLSGSPNTEAFF
DNA: TGTGCCAGCAGCTTATCCGGTTCTCCGAACACTGAAGCTTTCTTT

J: TRBJ1-2
D: TRBD1
V: TRBV10-3
size: -
CDR3: CAISPTGDGGYTF
DNA: TGTGCCATCAGTCCGACAGGGGATGGAGGCTACACCTTC

J: TRBJ2-7
D: -
V: TRBV18
size: -
CDR3: CASSLERYEQYF
DNA: TGTGCCAGCTCACTAGAGCGATACGAGCAGTACTTC

J: TRBJ1-1
D: -
V: TRBV29-1
size: few
CDR3: CSARRTANTEAFF
DNA: TGCAGCGCCAGGCGGACGGCGAACACTGAAGCTTTCTTT

J: TRBJ1-2
D: TRBD1
V: TRBV29-1
size: -
CDR3: CSVEGGQGTANYGYTF
DNA: TGCAGCGTTGAAGGGGGACAGGGGACGGCCAACTATGGCTACACCTTC

J: TRBJ2-7
D: TRBD2
V: TRBV7-3
size: few
CDR3: CASSPRGGGVYEQYF
DNA: TGTGCCAGCAGCCCCCGCGGCGGGGGGGTTTACGAGCAGTACTTC

J: TRBJ1-6
D: TRBD1
V: TRBV6-5
size: -
CDR3: CASSYSSTGVNSPLHF
DNA: TGTGCCAGCAGTTACTCCTCGACAGGGGTAAATTCACCCCTCCACTTT

J: TRBJ1-5
D: -
V: TRBV23-1
size: few
CDR3: CASSQNRNQPQHF
DNA: TGCGCCAGCAGTCAGAACCGAAATCAGCCCCAGCATTTT

J: TRBJ2-1
D: TRBD2
V: TRBV5-6
size: -
CDR3: CASSRSGGGYNEQFF
DNA: TGTGCCAGCAGCCGTAGCGGGGGAGGCTACAATGAGCAGTTCTTC

J: TRBJ2-7
D: -
V: TRBV30
size: -
CDR3: CAWRLGYEQYF
DNA: TGTGCCTGGAGACTCGGTTACGAGCAGTACTTC

J: TRBJ2-1
D: -
V: TRBV18
size: -
CDR3: CASSPSFGTNEQFF
DNA: TGTGCCAGCTCACCAAGTTTTGGTACGAATGAGCAGTTCTTC

J: TRBJ2-1
D: -
V: TRBV15
size: -
CDR3: CATSRDKANEQFF
DNA: TGTGCCACCAGCAGAGATAAAGCGAATGAGCAGTTCTTC

J: TRBJ1-6
D: TRBD1
V: TRBV4-1
size: -
CDR3: CASSRDSSSPLHF
DNA: TGCGCCAGCAGCCGGGACAGCTCTTCACCCCTCCACTTT

J: TRBJ2-2
D: TRBD2
V: TRBV7-2
size: -
CDR3: CASSLISGGAGELFF
DNA: TGTGCCAGCAGCTTGATTTCGGGAGGTGCCGGGGAGCTGTTTTTT